Listed below are T cell receptor beta chains from one sample, sequenced in a study of read filtering for tumor transcriptome and immune sequencing. One entry per CDR3 protein results from TCRdb running MiXCR on the reads. Of over 4,500 distinct CDR3 sequences in the sample, around 21% were seen once. Sequenced: a population of CD138-negative cells sorted from bone marrow. These receptors were obtained from a donor at least 40 years old with multiple myeloma. Both conserved end residues are part of each CDR3. Fields, in order: clone size, V gene, D gene, J gene, CDR3 DNA, CDR3 protein. A D gene is named only where the DNA matches it firmly. Rows give clone size only sometimes, using once, few, many, or a class for an expanded clone.

abundance: few; v_gene: TRBV5-1; d_gene: -; j_gene: TRBJ2-7; CDR3nt: TGCGCCAGCAGCTTGACAGGGAACTACGAGCAGTACTTC; CDR3aa: CASSLTGNYEQYF
abundance: many; v_gene: TRBV4-3; d_gene: TRBD1; j_gene: TRBJ2-6; CDR3nt: TGCGCCAGCAGCCAATACAGGGGGCTCGAGTCCAACGTCCTGACTTTC; CDR3aa: CASSQYRGLESNVLTF
abundance: -; v_gene: TRBV15; d_gene: -; j_gene: TRBJ1-4; CDR3nt: TGTGCCACCAGCTCAACGTGTAATGAAGAACTGTTTTTT; CDR3aa: CATSSTCNEELFF
abundance: many; v_gene: TRBV28; d_gene: -; j_gene: TRBJ1-2; CDR3nt: TGTGCCTGCCAAGGGAAGGATGGCTACACCTTC; CDR3aa: CACQGKDGYTF
abundance: many; v_gene: TRBV5-1; d_gene: -; j_gene: TRBJ2-3; CDR3nt: TGCGCCAGCAGGCTATCCGGTACGCAGTATTTT; CDR3aa: CASRLSGTQYF
abundance: medium-sized; v_gene: TRBV7-3; d_gene: TRBD2; j_gene: TRBJ2-2; CDR3nt: TGTGCCAGCAGCTTAACGCGTAGCGGGATCACCGGGGAGCTGTTTTTT; CDR3aa: CASSLTRSGITGELFF
abundance: many; v_gene: TRBV14; d_gene: TRBD1; j_gene: TRBJ2-5; CDR3nt: TGTGCCAGCAGCCAGCGGACAGGGTGGGAGACCCAGTACTTC; CDR3aa: CASSQRTGWETQYF
abundance: many; v_gene: TRBV5-4; d_gene: -; j_gene: TRBJ2-7; CDR3nt: TGTGCCAGAATGGCCGAGCAGTACTTC; CDR3aa: CARMAEQYF
abundance: many; v_gene: TRBV29-1; d_gene: -; j_gene: TRBJ2-7; CDR3nt: TGCAGCGTTGAACAGCGTTTCGCGCAGTACTTC; CDR3aa: CSVEQRFAQYF
abundance: many; v_gene: TRBV29-1; d_gene: -; j_gene: TRBJ2-5; CDR3nt: TGCAGCGTTGAAAAGGGGTTTGAGACCCAGTACTTC; CDR3aa: CSVEKGFETQYF
abundance: medium-sized; v_gene: TRBV6-5; d_gene: -; j_gene: TRBJ2-6; CDR3nt: TGTGCCAGCAGTTACAATGAGGGAACTGGGGCCAACGTCCTGACTTTC; CDR3aa: CASSYNEGTGANVLTF
abundance: -; v_gene: TRBV7-6; d_gene: -; j_gene: TRBJ1-1; CDR3nt: TGTGCCAGCAGCCTAACCGGGGAAGCTTCCTTT; CDR3aa: CASSLTGEASF
abundance: many; v_gene: TRBV11-1; d_gene: TRBD1; j_gene: TRBJ1-2; CDR3nt: TGTGCCAGCAGCTTAGTAGAAGACAGGGTCGGTTACTATGGCTACACCTTC; CDR3aa: CASSLVEDRVGYYGYTF
abundance: -; v_gene: TRBV19; d_gene: TRBD2; j_gene: TRBJ2-1; CDR3nt: TGTGCCAGTAGTAGCGGGGGACCCTACAATGAGCAGTTCTTC; CDR3aa: CASSSGGPYNEQFF
abundance: many; v_gene: TRBV20-1; d_gene: TRBD1; j_gene: TRBJ1-5; CDR3nt: TGCAGTGCCATCCTCGGGACAGGGGGTAGCAATCAGCCCCAGCATTTT; CDR3aa: CSAILGTGGSNQPQHF
abundance: medium-sized; v_gene: TRBV11-2; d_gene: -; j_gene: TRBJ1-1; CDR3nt: TGTGCCAGCAGCTTGACACCTCCAAGGGTGAACACTGAAGCTTTCTTT; CDR3aa: CASSLTPPRVNTEAFF
abundance: few; v_gene: TRBV6-2/TRBV6-3; d_gene: TRBD2; j_gene: TRBJ2-7; CDR3nt: TGTGCCAGCGGAAGACTAGCGGGAGGTGCCTCCTACGAGCAGTACTTC; CDR3aa: CASGRLAGGASYEQYF
abundance: medium-sized; v_gene: TRBV2; d_gene: TRBD1; j_gene: TRBJ1-4; CDR3nt: TGTGCCAGCAGTGTCTACAGGGGTTCAGATGAAAAACTGTTTTTT; CDR3aa: CASSVYRGSDEKLFF
abundance: few; v_gene: TRBV7-3; d_gene: TRBD1; j_gene: TRBJ2-3; CDR3nt: TGTGCCAGCAGCAGAACCGGGACAGGGATCACAGATACGCAGTATTTT; CDR3aa: CASSRTGTGITDTQYF
abundance: many; v_gene: TRBV20-1; d_gene: -; j_gene: TRBJ1-1; CDR3nt: TGCAGTGCTAGGGTTGAGGACCGGGACACTGAAGCTTTCTTT; CDR3aa: CSARVEDRDTEAFF
abundance: few; v_gene: TRBV20-1; d_gene: TRBD1; j_gene: TRBJ1-5; CDR3nt: TGCAGTGCTAGACCTTTTACAGGGGTAGGTCCCCAGCATTTT; CDR3aa: CSARPFTGVGPQHF
abundance: many; v_gene: TRBV30; d_gene: -; j_gene: TRBJ1-2; CDR3nt: TGTGCCTGGAGTTCGGGGGGCGCTTATGGCTACACCTTC; CDR3aa: CAWSSGGAYGYTF
abundance: medium-sized; v_gene: TRBV7-6; d_gene: TRBD1; j_gene: TRBJ1-1; CDR3nt: TGTGCCAGCAGCTTACAAACAGGGGGTACTGAAGCTTTCTTT; CDR3aa: CASSLQTGGTEAFF
abundance: -; v_gene: TRBV4-3; d_gene: TRBD2; j_gene: TRBJ2-1; CDR3nt: TGCGCCAGCAGCCCCGGAAGTCCCCGACTAGCGGGTTACAATGAGCAGTTCTTC; CDR3aa: CASSPGSPRLAGYNEQFF
abundance: medium-sized; v_gene: TRBV20-1; d_gene: TRBD1; j_gene: TRBJ2-6; CDR3nt: TGCAGTGCTAGGAGGCAGGGGGACGGGGCCAACGTCCTGACTTTC; CDR3aa: CSARRQGDGANVLTF
abundance: many; v_gene: TRBV10-3; d_gene: -; j_gene: TRBJ2-1; CDR3nt: TGTGCCATCAAGGACTCCAACAATGAGCAGTTCTTC; CDR3aa: CAIKDSNNEQFF
abundance: medium-sized; v_gene: TRBV28; d_gene: -; j_gene: TRBJ1-5; CDR3nt: TGTGCCAGCAGTTTATATGGTAGCAATCAGCCCCAGCATTTT; CDR3aa: CASSLYGSNQPQHF
abundance: few; v_gene: TRBV7-9; d_gene: TRBD1; j_gene: TRBJ1-4; CDR3nt: TGTGCCAGCAGCTCCAGGGGGAATGAAAAACTGTTTTTT; CDR3aa: CASSSRGNEKLFF
abundance: medium-sized; v_gene: TRBV29-1; d_gene: TRBD2; j_gene: TRBJ2-5; CDR3nt: TGCAGCGTTCTGACAGGACTAGCGGGAGTTGGTGAGACCCAGTACTTC; CDR3aa: CSVLTGLAGVGETQYF
abundance: many; v_gene: TRBV9; d_gene: -; j_gene: TRBJ2-5; CDR3nt: TGTGCCAGCAGCGCCCCTAGGGAGACCCAGTACTTC; CDR3aa: CASSAPRETQYF
abundance: medium-sized; v_gene: TRBV5-1; d_gene: -; j_gene: TRBJ2-3; CDR3nt: TGCGCCAGCAGCTTGGTGTCCAGGTTAGCAGATACGCAGTATTTT; CDR3aa: CASSLVSRLADTQYF
abundance: many; v_gene: TRBV27; d_gene: TRBD1; j_gene: TRBJ1-1; CDR3nt: TGTGCCAGCAGTTTACGACAGGGACTCACTGAAGCTTTCTTT; CDR3aa: CASSLRQGLTEAFF
abundance: medium-sized; v_gene: TRBV11-1; d_gene: -; j_gene: TRBJ2-7; CDR3nt: TGTGCCAGCAGCCCTACAGGTCTAGAGCAGTACTTC; CDR3aa: CASSPTGLEQYF
abundance: -; v_gene: TRBV7-2; d_gene: -; j_gene: TRBJ1-1; CDR3nt: TGTGCCAGCAGCTTATCCTCCGTTGGGGGAGCTTTCTTT; CDR3aa: CASSLSSVGGAFF